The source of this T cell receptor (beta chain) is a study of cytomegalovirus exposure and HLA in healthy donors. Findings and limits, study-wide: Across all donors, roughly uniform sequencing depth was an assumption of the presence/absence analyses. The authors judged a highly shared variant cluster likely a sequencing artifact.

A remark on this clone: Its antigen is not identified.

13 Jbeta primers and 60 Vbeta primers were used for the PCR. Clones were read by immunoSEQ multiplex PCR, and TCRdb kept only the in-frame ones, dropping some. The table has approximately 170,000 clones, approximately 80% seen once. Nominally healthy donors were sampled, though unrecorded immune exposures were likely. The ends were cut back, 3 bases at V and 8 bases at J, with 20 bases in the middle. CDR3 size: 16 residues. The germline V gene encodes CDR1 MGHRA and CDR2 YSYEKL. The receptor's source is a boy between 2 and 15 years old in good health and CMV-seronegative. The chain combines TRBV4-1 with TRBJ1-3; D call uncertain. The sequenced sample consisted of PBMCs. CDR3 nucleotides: TGCGCCAGCAGCCACCCCAGGCGAAAAAGGGAGGACACCATATATTTT. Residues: CASSHPRRKREDTIYF.